This TCR beta chain comes out of a study of tumor and adjacent non-tumor tissue in lung cancer. Regarding this clonotype: The antigen is unknown. Germline is not matched at one junction end, which may reflect a read error.

The germline V gene encodes CDR1 SEHNR and CDR2 FQNEAQ (reference sequence). The CDR3 is made up of 16 amino acids. Study conclusions and caveats: Normal lung showed higher cumulative top 100 clone frequency than tumor. Significantly higher TCR diversity was found in tumor than normal lung.

Three rounds of nested PCR, following a modified ARM-PCR protocol, produced the TCRbeta library. TCRdb re-analysed the multiplex PCR reads in MiXCR, keeping a single row per CDR3 protein. The sample holds 40,000 to 45,000 distinct CDR3 sequences, approximately 61% seen once. No cell sorting was done before RNA was extracted from the tissue. This non-tumor lung sample came from over 3 cm beyond the tumor edge. The clonotype originates from a man aged 50 or older with non-small cell lung cancer. Input material: distant non-tumor lung tissue. The chain recombines TRBV7-9 with TRBJ1-3; D possibly corresponds to TRBD1 (5 bases). Here the CDR3 reads CASGLHTGTSGSTIYF. The CDR3 region has the DNA TGTGCCAGCGGCTTACATACAGGCACCTCTGGAAGCACCATATATTTT.